This T cell receptor beta chain was retrieved from a study of CD8+CD57+ T cells in acquired aplastic anemia. Looking at the study overall: Yields of DNA that came from sorted CD4+ and CD8+ cells averaged roughly 3.2 ug. Findings and caveats of the study: Patients and controls shared 25 to 35 CD8+ CDR3 sequences, highly expressed in patients.

For CDR3 and TCR beta VDJ profiling, genomic DNA was the template used. TCRdb analysed the reads with MiXCR anew, one entry per CDR3 protein. The repertoire holds around 200,000 distinct CDR3 sequences, with about 44% as singletons. Germline V gene lookup returns CDR1 MNHEY and CDR2 SMNVEV (reference sequence). The CDR3 has 17 residues. Trimming removed 3 bases from V and 0 bases from J; junction bases left unmatched: 8. It was patients with CD8+CD57+ cell expansion by flow cytometry who were chosen for sequencing. As a group, the patients uniformly had severe acquired aplastic anemia. This clonotype was observed a handful of times. The target antigen is unknown.

The sample comprised sorted CD4+, CD8+, or CD8+CD57+ T cells (not recorded which) from PBMCs. The V call is TRBV27, the J call TRBJ1-2; TRBD1 aligns across 9 bases. This receptor was taken from a human donor with aplastic anemia. CDR3 nucleotides: TGTGCCAGCAGTTTTCGGACAGGGGCCGGAGCTAACTATGGCTACACCTTC. Amino acid sequence: CASSFRTGAGANYGYTF.